The 32 T cell receptor beta chains in this list originate from one sample, sequenced in a study of T cell changes during pregnancy in multiple sclerosis. Measured with immunoSEQ multiplex PCR; TCRdb has only the in-frame clones, and not every one. The sample shows some 30,000 clones, about 89% of them seen only once. Sequenced here: CD8+ T cells from peripheral blood mononuclear cells, sampled before pregnancy. These receptors were collected from a female donor with multiple sclerosis, enrolled in a pregnancy study.

The V call is TRBV10-1, the J call TRBJ1-2, with 11 positions matching TRBD1. Germline CDR1 and CDR2: WNHNN and SYGVQD (reference sequence). The CDR3 loop spans 19 amino acids. The J segment lost 4 bases and the V segment lost 3 bases, leaving 16 bases of the junction unmatched. CDR3 nucleotides: TGCGCCAGCAGTGATCCCTCCCGGGACAGGGGGTCCTTTAGCTATGGCTACACCTTC. This sequence encodes CASSDPSRDRGSFSYGYTF.

The sample holds one count of this clone. This chain connects TRBV6-4 to TRBJ2-3; 8 nucleotides line up with TRBD2. The CDR3 covers 15 residues. Germline V gives CDR1 MRHNA, CDR2 SNTAGT. V trimming: 3 bases; J trimming: 0 bases; junction bases outside the gene matches: 2. The CDR3 loop reads CASSEERGSTDTQYF. CDR3 nucleotide sequence: TGTGCCAGCAGTGAAGAGCGGGGGAGCACAGATACGCAGTATTTT.

The chain combines TRBV11-2 with TRBJ1-3; D is uncertain. The germline V gene encodes CDR1 SGHAT and CDR2 FQNNGV. The V end lost 5 bases, the J end lost 9 bases, and 20 bases lay between the germline ends. This CDR3 region has 15 residues. In DNA, the CDR3 is TGTGCCAGCAGCGTAGTCCCGCCTGGGCCCACCACCATATATTTT. Protein sequence: CASSVVPPGPTTIYF.

V gene TRBV28 combines with J gene TRBJ1-2; the match to TRBD1 covers 11 bases. Germline CDR1 MDHEN, CDR2 SYDVKM. The CDR3 totals 13 residues. Trimming at V came to 10 bases and at J to 5 bases, leaving 6 bases not matched to a gene. The CDR3 region is CATPGTGGYGYTF. The CDR3 DNA follows: TGTGCCACCCCGGGGACAGGGGGATATGGCTACACCTTC.

The rearrangement joins TRBV15 to TRBJ1-2, with 10 bases that match TRBD1. V gave up 5 bases and J gave up 2 bases; unmatched junction bases: 5. Germline-derived CDR1 and CDR2 are LNHNV and YYDKDF (reference sequence). The CDR3 has 15 amino acids. CDR3: CATSGPGQGNYGYTF. CDR3 DNA sequence: TGTGCCACCAGCGGGCCGGGACAGGGGAACTATGGCTACACCTTC.

This sequence joins TRBV5-6 and TRBJ1-2, with D uncertain. The CDR3 loop spans 12 amino acids. V was clipped by 2 bases and J by 3 bases, with 5 bases between them. Germline V gene sequence: CDR1 SGHDT, CDR2 YYEEEE. The chain's CDR3 is CASSFLDYGYTF. CDR3 nucleotides: TGTGCCAGCAGCTTTTTAGACTATGGCTACACCTTC.

The chain carries TRBV10-3 and TRBJ1-4, with D possibly being TRBD1 (5 bases). CDR1 is ENHRY and CDR2 is SYGVKD in the germline V gene. With 10 bases removed from V and 12 bases from J, the gap between germline ends came to 15 bases. The CDR3 extends over 11 amino acids. CDR3 residues: CATYGRDQLFF. The CDR3 DNA reads as TGTGCCACCTACGGGAGGGACCAACTGTTTTTT.

This chain uses TRBV6-4 with TRBJ2-3; 11 nucleotides agree with TRBD2. This CDR3 region has 16 residues. Unmatched junction bases numbered 2, after V lost 0 bases and J lost 3 bases. Germline assignment: CDR1 MRHNA and CDR2 SNTAGT. The CDR3 loop reads CASSDSLAGGTDTQYF. For the CDR3, the DNA is TGTGCCAGCAGTGACTCATTAGCGGGGGGGACAGATACGCAGTATTTT.

The V gene is TRBV10-2, the J gene TRBJ2-1; D is possibly TRBD1 (5 bases). Germline V gene data show CDR1 as WSHSY and CDR2 as SAAADI. V dropped 2 bases and J dropped 1 base, with 18 bases sitting between them. The CDR3 contains 18 residues. This CDR3 is CASSEGWLGQGSYNEQFF. The CDR3 nucleotides read TGCGCCAGCAGTGAGGGGTGGTTAGGGCAGGGATCCTACAATGAGCAGTTCTTC.

This clone was detected only once. The chain joins TRBV13 to TRBJ1-1; TRBD1 aligns across 7 bases. Losses at the gene ends were 0 bases for V and 6 bases for J; bases not matched to a gene: 1. CDR1 and CDR2 from the germline V gene are PRHDT and FYEKMQ (reference sequence). This CDR3 spans 13 amino acids. CDR3 in DNA: TGTGCCAGCAGCTTAGGCCAGGGGGCTGAAGCTTTCTTT. It translates to CASSLGQGAEAFF.

The V gene is TRBV6-5, the J gene TRBJ2-3, with TRBD2 identical over 10 bases. The CDR3 is 15 residues long. CDR1 is MNHEY, CDR2 SVGAGI, per germline. The junction had 6 bases not matched to a gene; V was cut back by 2 bases and J by 7 bases. CDR3 in amino acids: CASSYAAGGPNTQYF. The CDR3 DNA sequence: TGTGCCAGCAGTTACGCAGCGGGGGGGCCGAATACGCAGTATTTT.

The chain links TRBV10-3 to TRBJ1-1; D unclear. The V gene's germline CDR1 is ENHRY and CDR2 SYGVKD. This CDR3 is built from 13 residues. V was shortened by 6 bases and J by 4 bases, with 12 bases between the two germline ends. The CDR3: CAIREVEGTEAFF. DNA for the CDR3: TGTGCCATCAGGGAGGTAGAGGGCACTGAAGCTTTCTTT.

This chain joins TRBV20-1 and TRBJ1-2; D is unclear. Between the trimmed V and J ends, which lost 3 bases and 5 bases, there was a span of 7 bases. The CDR3 is 11 residues long. Germline CDR1 is DFQATT and CDR2 is SNEGSKA (reference sequence). CDR3 nucleotides: TGCAGTGCTAGGGGCCCTTATGGCTACACCTTC. This gives the protein CSARGPYGYTF.

This clone was seen only a few times. The rearrangement uses TRBV7-2 and TRBJ1-2, with a weak D call TRBD1 (5 bases). Trimming shortened V by 0 bases and J by 4 bases, and 9 bases separated the two germline ends. Germline V gene sequence: CDR1 SGHTA, CDR2 FQGNSA. CDR3 length equals 14 residues. CDR3 sequence reads: CASSLAGGAYGYTF. CDR3 bases: TGTGCCAGCAGCTTAGCGGGCGGGGCCTATGGCTACACCTTC.

V is TRBV27 and J is TRBJ2-7; 7 bases match TRBD1. The CDR3 extends over 17 amino acids. V lost 5 bases to trimming and J lost 2 bases; unmatched junction nucleotides: 15. Germline CDR1 MNHEY, CDR2 SMNVEV (reference sequence). The CDR3 spells CASSPQHPGTATYEQYF. CDR3 nucleotide sequence: TGTGCCAGCAGTCCCCAGCACCCCGGGACAGCAACCTACGAGCAGTACTTC.

CDR3 in amino acids: CASSTTALSSYEQYF. The CDR3 region has the DNA TGTGCCAGCAGTACGACAGCCTTGAGCTCCTACGAGCAGTACTTC. The chain joins TRBV27 to TRBJ2-7; weak D call: TRBD1 (5 bases). The V gene lost 5 bases and the J gene lost 0 bases, with 14 bases spanning the gap. The CDR3 extends over 15 amino acids. Germline assignment: CDR1 MNHEY and CDR2 SMNVEV (reference sequence).

This chain connects TRBV28 to TRBJ2-5; unclear D gene. The J call may be mistaken, given a closer DNA end match to TRBJ2-7. The CDR3 spans 14 residues. Looked up from germline, CDR1 is MDHEN and CDR2 is SYDVKM. The CDR3 loop is CASSLVGSAYEQYF. The CDR3 region has the DNA TGTGCCAGCAGTTTGGTGGGCTCGGCCTACGAGCAGTACTTC.

The chain combines TRBV6-5 with TRBJ1-4; D is unclear. The CDR3 extends over 14 amino acids. From germline, CDR1 is MNHEY and CDR2 SVGAGI. The V end lost 0 bases, the J end lost 5 bases, and 7 bases lay between the germline ends. CDR3 nucleotide sequence: TGTGCCAGCAGTTACTCCCCAGGAAATGAAAAACTGTTTTTT. This gives the protein CASSYSPGNEKLFF.

This sequence joins TRBV5-1 and TRBJ2-1, with 7 bases that match TRBD2. CDR3 size: 13 residues. J was trimmed by 4 bases and V by 4 bases; bases with no gene match: 2. Germline CDR1 and CDR2: SGHRS and YFSETQ. DNA for the CDR3: TGCGCCAGCAGCGCCGGGGGGTACAATGAGCAGTTCTTC. Amino acid sequence: CASSAGGYNEQFF. Based on the CDR3 plus reference TRBV5-1 and TRBJ2-1, the full variable domain is KAGVTQTPRYLIKTRGQQVTLSCSPISGHRSVSWYQQTPGQGLQFLFEYFSETQRNKGNFPGRFSGRQFSNSRSEMNVSTLELGDSALYLCASSAGGYNEQFFGPGTRLTVL.

V usage is TRBV2 and J usage is TRBJ2-7, with 8 bases that match TRBD1. J lost 2 bases, V lost 2 bases, and 5 bases had no gene match. Germline V lookup: CDR1 SNHLY, CDR2 FYNNEI. The CDR3 is 15 residues long. The CDR3 here is CASSEFRQGPYEQYF. In DNA, the CDR3 is TGTGCCAGCAGTGAATTTAGACAGGGGCCCTACGAGCAGTACTTC. The full variable domain, rest sourced from reference TRBV2 and TRBJ2-7, is EPEVTQTPSHQVTQMGQEVILRCVPISNHLYFYWYRQILGQKVEFLVSFYNNEISEKSEIFDDQFSVERPDGSNFTLKIRSTKLEDSAMYFCASSEFRQGPYEQYFGPGTRLTVT.

The DNA for the CDR3 is TGTGCCAGCAGCTTGGAACTAGCGGAGACCTACGAGCAGTACTTC. Translation: CASSLELAETYEQYF. This rearrangement joins TRBV5-6 to TRBJ2-7, with 8 positions matching TRBD2. Per the germline V gene, CDR1 is SGHDT and CDR2 is YYEEEE. The length of the CDR3 is 15 residues. Trimming removed 0 bases from V and 2 bases from J; junction bases left unmatched: 4.

This chain uses TRBV7-2 with TRBJ1-2; D remains ambiguous. V was shortened by 3 bases and J by 0 bases, with 8 bases between the two germline ends. Germline V gene lookup returns CDR1 SGHTA and CDR2 FQGNSA. CDR3 length equals 14 residues. DNA of the CDR3: TGTGCCAGCAGCTTTTTGGGCCCTAACTATGGCTACACCTTC. It is translated as CASSFLGPNYGYTF.

J is TRBJ1-1 and V is TRBV10-2; 8 bases align to TRBD1. The V gene's germline CDR1 is WSHSY and CDR2 SAAADI. CDR3 length: 17 amino acids. V lost 3 bases and J lost 1; bases outside the gene matches: 10. In DNA, the CDR3 is TGCGCCAGCAGTGACCCCCCTGGGGGACAGGAGAACACTGAAGCTTTCTTT. The encoded protein is CASSDPPGGQENTEAFF.

The chain is built from TRBV18 and TRBJ1-5, with unresolved D. The germline CDR1 and CDR2 sequences are KGHSH and LQKENI. The CDR3 extends over 15 amino acids. V lost 3 bases to trimming and J lost 4 bases, with 13 bases between them. The CDR3, as DNA: TGTGCCAGCTCACCGTGGGCAACCGTGAATCAGCCCCAGCATTTT. Its protein is CASSPWATVNQPQHF.

V and J are TRBV2 and TRBJ2-7, with 16 bases lining up with TRBD2. The CDR3 covers 15 residues. V trimming: 6 bases; J trimming: 2 bases; junction bases outside the gene matches: 1. CDR1 and CDR2 (germline): SNHLY, FYNNEI. Here the CDR3 reads CASRGLAGGPYEQYF. CDR3 nucleotide sequence: TGTGCCAGCAGGGGACTAGCGGGGGGGCCCTACGAGCAGTACTTC.

This clone was recorded only once. The chain carries TRBV28 and TRBJ1-5; the D gene is possibly TRBD1 (6 bases). The germline V gene has CDR1 MDHEN and CDR2 SYDVKM. Trimming cost V 1 base and J 4 bases, with 17 bases left between them. CDR3 length: 17 residues. The chain's CDR3 is CASSLSYSGQRNQPQHF. The CDR3 DNA reads as TGTGCCAGCAGTTTATCCTATTCCGGACAGAGAAATCAGCCCCAGCATTTT.

The chain joins TRBV11-2 to TRBJ2-7, with 9 positions matching TRBD2. The V and J ends lost 1 base and 3 bases, in that order; junction bases with no gene match: 4. The CDR3 runs to 15 residues. Germline CDR1 SGHAT, CDR2 FQNNGV. This CDR3 reads CASSLAERGVYEQYF. For the CDR3, the DNA is TGTGCCAGCAGCTTAGCGGAGCGGGGGGTCTACGAGCAGTACTTC.

The rearrangement joins TRBV10-3 to TRBJ1-3; TRBD1 aligns across 8 bases. The trim removed 0 bases at V and 7 bases at J, leaving 11 bases unmatched. The length of the CDR3 is 17 residues. Per the germline V gene, CDR1 is ENHRY and CDR2 is SYGVKD. CDR3 DNA: TGTGCCATCAGTGAGTCGGGACAGGCCCGCCACGGGAACACCATATATTTT. Translating gives CAISESGQARHGNTIYF.

The chain joins TRBV29-1 to TRBJ1-3; TRBD1 agrees at 7 bases. The V gene's germline CDR1 is SQVTM and CDR2 ANQGSEA. This CDR3 comprises 16 residues. Unmatched junction bases numbered 9, after V lost 0 bases and J lost 4 bases. CDR3 nucleotide sequence: TGCAGCGTTGAAGATAGTGTCGGGACAGCGGGAAACACCATATATTTT. Translation gives CSVEDSVGTAGNTIYF.

CDR3 in DNA: TGCAGCGTTGAGGGGGAGGACGGGAAAATGGACACTGAAGCTTTCTTT. As protein: CSVEGEDGKMDTEAFF. V gene TRBV29-1 combines with J gene TRBJ1-1; D may be TRBD1 (5 bases). V dropped 3 bases and J dropped 3 bases, with 20 bases sitting between them. Looked up from germline, CDR1 is SQVTM and CDR2 is ANQGSEA. This CDR3 has 16 amino acids.

This chain connects TRBV4-2 to TRBJ1-1; D not resolved. Trimming stripped 4 bases from V and 1 base from J, with 10 bases between. The CDR3 consists of 14 residues. CDR1 and CDR2 (germline): LGHNA, YNFKEQ. The CDR3: CASSPDGENTEAFF. The CDR3 nucleotides are TGTGCCAGCAGCCCAGACGGTGAGAACACTGAAGCTTTCTTT.

The rearrangement joins TRBV28 to TRBJ1-6, with a possible D match to TRBD1 (5 bases). V lost 5 bases, J lost 9 bases, and 14 bases lay in between. The CDR3 consists of 14 residues. CDR1 is MDHEN and CDR2 is SYDVKM in the germline V gene. CDR3 protein: CASSAVGGGSPLHF. DNA for the CDR3: TGTGCCAGCAGTGCCGTGGGGGGAGGTTCACCCCTCCACTTT.